A single sample gave rise to the 4 T cell receptor beta chains below, sequenced in a study of cytotoxic CD8 clonotypes in ibrutinib-treated CLL. Libraries were prepared by immunoSEQ multiplex PCR; TCRdb keeps only in-frame clonotypes and omits some of them. The sample carries 100,000 to 150,000 clones, 80% to 90% recorded once. The sample consisted of PBMCs, taken after 24 months of ibrutinib treatment. These TCRs come from a human donor with chronic lymphocytic leukemia.

The chain uses TRBV6-5 and TRBJ1-5; D is undetermined. Trimming removed 7 bases at V and 1 base at J, with 14 bases between. Per germline, CDR1 MNHEY and CDR2 SVGAGI. The CDR3 has 15 amino acids. CDR3 nucleotide sequence: TGTGCCAGCAAGGAGGGCGTTTGGAGCAATCAGCCCCAGCATTTT. The encoded protein is CASKEGVWSNQPQHF.

This clone was picked up a small number of times. The V and J genes are TRBV19 and TRBJ1-5; TRBD1 is a possible D gene (5 bases). Germline loops: CDR1 LNHDA, CDR2 SQIVND (reference sequence). CDR3 length equals 13 residues. V was clipped by 8 bases and J by 0 bases, with 8 bases between them. The CDR3, as DNA: TGTGCCAGTGGAGGGACTAGCAATCAGCCCCAGCATTTT. It is translated as CASGGTSNQPQHF.

This chain uses TRBV6-5 with TRBJ1-4; D is uncertain. V gave up 0 bases and J gave up 5 bases, with 10 bases separating them. This CDR3 comprises 15 residues. Germline CDR1 and CDR2: MNHEY and SVGAGI. The CDR3 spells CASSYSGRENEKLFF. In DNA, the CDR3 is TGTGCCAGCAGTTACTCTGGGAGGGAAAATGAAAAACTGTTTTTT.

This chain joins TRBV5-1 and TRBJ2-5; unclear D gene. Deletions cut 0 bases from V and 5 bases from J, with 11 bases between. Germline CDR1 is SGHRS and CDR2 is YFSETQ. The length of the CDR3 is 14 residues. CDR3 residues: CASSLGFFEETQYF. As DNA, the CDR3 is TGCGCCAGCAGCTTGGGTTTTTTTGAGGAGACCCAGTACTTC.